This T cell receptor (beta chain) was obtained from a study of cytomegalovirus exposure and HLA in healthy donors. CDR1 SEHNR and CDR2 FQNEAQ come from the germline V gene (reference sequence). There are 14 residues in the CDR3. Trimming pared 1 base from V and 2 bases from J, leaving 9 bases between. Amplification used 60 Vbeta primers and 13 Jbeta primers. Sequencing was performed with immunoSEQ multiplex PCR; in TCRdb, only in-frame clones are kept and a portion is missing. The sample lists some 170,000 clones; under 85% were seen once. This TCR was recovered from a human donor in good health. The chain links TRBV7-9 to TRBJ2-7; D gene ambiguous. The material sequenced was PBMCs. This chain's CDR3 is CASSLDPRAYEQYF. CDR3 in DNA: TGTGCCAGCAGCTTAGACCCACGGGCCTACGAGCAGTACTTC.